Below are 8 T cell receptor beta chains sequenced from a single sample in a study of vaccination and CD4 T cells after COVID-19. The time point: late sampling 161 to 241 days after vaccination in a few convalescent patients. TCRdb fed the PCR reads into MiXCR, producing one record per CDR3 protein. The table records around 28,000 distinct CDR3 sequences, 51% of them present only once. Material: CD4+ T cells from blood, obtained about 7 months after SARS-CoV-2 vaccination. These receptor sequences come from a human donor who had recovered from COVID-19.

This clonotype was observed a handful of times. The CDR3 spells CASSSTLGDYGYTF. CDR3 DNA sequence: TGTGCCAGCAGTTCGACTCTAGGAGACTATGGCTACACCTTC. The rearrangement uses TRBV27 and TRBJ1-2; D is unresolved. Trimming pared 4 bases from V and 3 bases from J, leaving 12 bases between. The CDR3 runs 14 residues. CDR1 and CDR2 (germline): MNHEY, SMNVEV (reference sequence).

This chain connects TRBV5-4 to TRBJ2-7, with D possibly being TRBD1 (7 bases). V shed 5 bases and J shed 8 bases, with 17 bases lying between them. Germline assignment: CDR1 SGHNT and CDR2 YYREEE (reference sequence). CDR3 length: 13 residues. The CDR3, as DNA: TGTGCCAGCAGTTCCAACAGGGGAGGCAAGCAGTACTTC. Translated: CASSSNRGGKQYF.

The rearrangement links TRBV5-5 to TRBJ1-2, with 8 bases aligning to TRBD1. Per germline, CDR1 SGHKS and CDR2 YYEKEE (reference sequence). V trimming: 4 bases; J trimming: 3 bases; junction bases outside the gene matches: 5. The CDR3 length is 14 residues. The CDR3 reads CASSRTGLDYGYTF. The CDR3 DNA sequence: TGTGCCAGCAGCAGGACAGGGTTGGACTATGGCTACACCTTC.

The rearrangement links TRBV6-1 to TRBJ2-5, with TRBD2 as a possible D gene (6 bases). Germline CDR1 and CDR2: MNHNS and SASEGT. V dropped 10 bases and J dropped 5 bases, with 17 bases sitting between them. This CDR3 has 13 residues. This chain's CDR3 is CANRRGTVETQYF. DNA of the CDR3: TGTGCCAACAGGAGGGGAACAGTGGAGACCCAGTACTTC.

The chain uses TRBV6-2 or TRBV6-3 and TRBJ2-2; 7 bases are a match to TRBD1. Germline CDR1 and CDR2: MNHEY and SVGEGT. There are 14 residues in the CDR3. The V gene end was trimmed by 5 bases and the J gene end by 5 bases; junction bases not matched to a gene: 5. In DNA form, the CDR3 reads TGTGCCAGCAGTGTCACAGGGGAGACCGGGGAGCTGTTTTTT. The encoded protein is CASSVTGETGELFF.

The CDR3 here is CASSLSGGNQPQHF. The CDR3 bases are TGTGCCAGCAGTTTATCAGGGGGCAATCAGCCCCAGCATTTT. The genes are TRBV27 and TRBJ1-5; D possibly corresponds to TRBD1 (5 bases). This CDR3 is 14 amino acids long. Germline loops: CDR1 MNHEY, CDR2 SMNVEV (reference sequence). The ends were cut back, 0 bases at V and 2 bases at J, with 5 bases in the middle.

This rearrangement joins TRBV28 to TRBJ2-5; perhaps TRBD2 as D (6 bases). The V end was cut by 7 bases, the J end by 9 bases, with 24 bases between. The CDR3 spans 15 residues. Germline values: CDR1 MDHEN, CDR2 SYDVKM. CDR3 in amino acids: CASNPSDLVGEAQYF. The CDR3 region has the DNA TGTGCCAGCAACCCTAGCGACCTTGTAGGTGAGGCCCAGTACTTC.

V usage is TRBV28 and J usage is TRBJ2-7, with 9 bases aligning to TRBD1. V was pared by 2 bases and J by 2 bases, with 4 bases of the junction left unmatched. The germline V gene has CDR1 MDHEN and CDR2 SYDVKM. CDR3 size: 15 residues. As DNA, the CDR3 is TGTGCCAGCAGTTTAATGGGACAGGGAGCCTACGAGCAGTACTTC. This codes for CASSLMGQGAYEQYF. Together with reference TRBV28 and TRBJ2-7, the CDR3 gives the full variable domain: DVKVTQSSRYLVKRTGEKVFLECVQDMDHENMFWYRQDPGLGLRLIYFSYDVKMKEKGDIPEGYSVSREKKERFSLILESASTNQTSMYLCASSLMGQGAYEQYFGPGTRLTVT.